The following is a TCR beta chain sequence with its context. Its antigen is not identified. Other DNA variants within this sample encode the same CDR3. The data were taken from a study of T cell responses to AZD1222 COVID-19 vaccine. Measured with immunoSEQ multiplex PCR; TCRdb has only the in-frame clones, and not every one. The sample holds roughly 69,000 clones; 80% are singletons and the top ten take around 15%. General study points: Most donors were white British, females outnumbered males, and clonal diversity was possibly underestimated. Seropositivity was recorded at baseline in only 6 or 7 AZD1222 recipients. Breadth and depth of Spike-specific TCRs rose after two AZD1222 doses.

The starting material was peripheral blood, obtained 28 days after the second AZD1222 dose. The sequence derives from an adult who received the AZD1222 COVID-19 vaccine.

Here the CDR3 reads CASSFSGDGYTF. CDR3 nucleotide sequence: TGTGCCAGCAGTTTTTCAGGAGACGGCTACACCTTC. The V and J genes are TRBV12-3 or TRBV12-4 and TRBJ1-2; D is unresolved. Trimming took off 3 bases at V and 8 bases at J, with 10 bases between the two ends. The CDR3 extends over 12 amino acids.